One sample yielded the 3 T cell receptor beta chains listed below, sequenced in a study of a mutant IDH1 vaccine in newly diagnosed glioma. Assay used: immunoSEQ multiplex PCR; TCRdb lists only in-frame clones, some missing. This table holds about 46,000 clones, approximately 92% found once. These TCRs are of unknown antigen specificity. The time point denotes: week 35, safety follow-up. Every single dose of the vaccine, 300 ug of mutant IDH1 20-mer peptide, came with topical imiquimod. Sequencing was performed on PBMCs, taken from a glioma patient whose treatment included an IDH1 peptide vaccine. These receptors originate from a man aged 50-60 years with glioma.

The V call is TRBV29-1, the J call TRBJ2-3, with D hard to call. The V and J ends lost 3 bases and 2 bases respectively, with 24 bases between them. The CDR3 is 18 amino acids. Germline CDR1 and CDR2: SQVTM and ANQGSEA. The CDR3 here is CSVDLSWTDSTFTDTQYF. As DNA, the CDR3 is TGCAGCGTTGATTTGTCCTGGACGGATTCTACTTTCACAGATACGCAGTATTTT.

This sequence joins TRBV6-5 and TRBJ2-3, with a weak D call TRBD2 (6 bases). Trimming removed 6 bases from V and 8 bases from J, with 15 bases in between. CDR1 MNHEY and CDR2 SVGAGI come from the germline V gene. The CDR3 covers 13 residues. CDR3 coding DNA: TGTGCCAGCAGGAGACTAGTTCAGGGTACGCAGTATTTT. It specifies CASRRLVQGTQYF.

The rearrangement links TRBV6-1 to TRBJ1-6, with D hard to call. CDR3 size: 15 residues. V was cut by 4 bases and J by 7 bases, with 14 bases left in between. Germline V gene lookup returns CDR1 MNHNS and CDR2 SASEGT. CDR3: CASSAGRAENSPLHF. The CDR3 coding sequence is TGTGCCAGCAGTGCTGGGAGGGCCGAGAATTCACCCCTCCACTTT.